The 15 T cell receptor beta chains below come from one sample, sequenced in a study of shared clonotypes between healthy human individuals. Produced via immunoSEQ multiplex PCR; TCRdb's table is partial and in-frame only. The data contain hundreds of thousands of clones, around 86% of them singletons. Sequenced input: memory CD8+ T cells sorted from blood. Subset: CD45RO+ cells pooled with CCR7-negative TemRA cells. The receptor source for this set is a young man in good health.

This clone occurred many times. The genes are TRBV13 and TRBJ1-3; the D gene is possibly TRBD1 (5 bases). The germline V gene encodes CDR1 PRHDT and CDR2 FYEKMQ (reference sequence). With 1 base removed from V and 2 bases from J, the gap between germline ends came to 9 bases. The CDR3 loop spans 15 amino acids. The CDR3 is CASSLEGTAGNTIYF. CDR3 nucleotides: TGTGCCAGCAGCTTAGAGGGGACGGCTGGAAACACCATATATTTT.

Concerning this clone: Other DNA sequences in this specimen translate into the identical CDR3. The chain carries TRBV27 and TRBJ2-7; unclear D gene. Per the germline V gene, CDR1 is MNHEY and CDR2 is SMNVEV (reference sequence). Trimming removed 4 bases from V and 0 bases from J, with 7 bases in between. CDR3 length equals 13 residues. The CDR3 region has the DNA TGTGCCAGCAGTTATAGGAGCTCCTACGAGCAGTACTTC. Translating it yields CASSYRSSYEQYF.

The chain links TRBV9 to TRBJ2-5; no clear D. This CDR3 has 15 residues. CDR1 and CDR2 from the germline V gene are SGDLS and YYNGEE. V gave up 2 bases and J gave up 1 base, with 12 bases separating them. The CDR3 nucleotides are TGTGCCAGCAGCGTTGGATCCTCCACCCAAGAGACCCAGTACTTC. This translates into CASSVGSSTQETQYF.

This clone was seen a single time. The CDR3 loop reads CASSAGGTEAFF. CDR3 bases: TGCGCCAGCAGTGCAGGGGGTACTGAAGCTTTCTTT. This rearrangement joins TRBV10-1 to TRBJ1-1; 7 nucleotides line up with TRBD1. V was pared by 4 bases and J by 5 bases, with 1 base of the junction left unmatched. Germline lookup yields CDR1 WNHNN and CDR2 SYGVQD (reference sequence). The CDR3 runs 12 residues.

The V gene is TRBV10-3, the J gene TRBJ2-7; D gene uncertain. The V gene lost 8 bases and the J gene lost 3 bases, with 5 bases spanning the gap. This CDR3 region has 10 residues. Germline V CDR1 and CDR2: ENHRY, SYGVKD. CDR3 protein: CAIGNYEQYF. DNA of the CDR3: TGTGCCATCGGTAACTACGAGCAGTACTTC.

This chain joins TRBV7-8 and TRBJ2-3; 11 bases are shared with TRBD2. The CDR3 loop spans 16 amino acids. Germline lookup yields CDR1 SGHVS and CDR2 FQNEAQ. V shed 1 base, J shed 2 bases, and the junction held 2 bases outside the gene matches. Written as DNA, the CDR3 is TGTGCCAGCAGCTTAGGACTAGCGGGGTTCACAGATACGCAGTATTTT. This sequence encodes CASSLGLAGFTDTQYF.

The CDR3 bases are TGTGCCAGCAGGGGGTCCTCCGGACACTGGGAGCAGTACTTC. It is translated as CASRGSSGHWEQYF. The chain combines TRBV6-1 with TRBJ2-7, with D perhaps TRBD1 (5 bases). Looked up from germline, CDR1 is MNHNS and CDR2 is SASEGT. This CDR3 has 14 residues. The V and J ends lost 6 bases and 7 bases respectively, with 19 bases between them.

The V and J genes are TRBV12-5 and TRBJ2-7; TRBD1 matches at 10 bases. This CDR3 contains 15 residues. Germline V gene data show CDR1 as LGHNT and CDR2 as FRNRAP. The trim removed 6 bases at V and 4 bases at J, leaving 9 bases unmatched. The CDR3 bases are TGTGCTAGTGGCCCAGGGGACAGGGGTATTTACGAGCAGTACTTC. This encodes CASGPGDRGIYEQYF. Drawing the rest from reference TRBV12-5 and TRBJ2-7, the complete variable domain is DARVTQTPRHKVTEMGQEVTMRCQPILGHNTVFWYRQTMMQGLELLAYFRNRAPLDDSGMPKDRFSAEMPDATLATLKIQPSEPRDSAVYFCASGPGDRGIYEQYFGPGTRLTVT.

CDR3 loop: CAISTSGGSSYNEQFF. The CDR3, as DNA: TGTGCCATCAGCACTAGCGGGGGGAGCTCCTACAATGAGCAGTTCTTC. This rearrangement joins TRBV10-3 to TRBJ2-1; 12 nucleotides agree with TRBD2. This CDR3 is 16 amino acids long. V was clipped by 6 bases and J by 0 bases; unmatched bases: 3. CDR1 ENHRY and CDR2 SYGVKD come from the germline V gene.

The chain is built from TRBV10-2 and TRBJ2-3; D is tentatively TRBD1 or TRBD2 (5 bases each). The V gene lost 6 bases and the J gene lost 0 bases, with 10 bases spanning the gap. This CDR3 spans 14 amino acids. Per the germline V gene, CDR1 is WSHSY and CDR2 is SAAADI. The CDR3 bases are TGCGCCAGCAGGGTTGGGGGAAGCACAGATACGCAGTATTTT. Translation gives CASRVGGSTDTQYF.

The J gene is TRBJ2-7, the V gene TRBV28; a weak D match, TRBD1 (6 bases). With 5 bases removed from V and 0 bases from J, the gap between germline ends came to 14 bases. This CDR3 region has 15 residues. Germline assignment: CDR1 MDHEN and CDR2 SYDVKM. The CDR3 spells CASSPLRDNSYEQYF. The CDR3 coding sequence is TGTGCCAGCAGTCCCCTCCGGGACAACTCCTACGAGCAGTACTTC.

The CDR3 region is CASSLGGVNSPLHF. CDR3 in DNA: TGTGCCAGCAGCTTGGGCGGTGTTAATTCACCCCTCCACTTT. The chain combines TRBV7-6 with TRBJ1-6; D unclear. The V gene lost 3 bases and the J gene lost 6 bases, with 9 bases spanning the gap. The CDR3 loop spans 14 amino acids. Germline-derived CDR1 and CDR2 are SGHVS and FNYEAQ.

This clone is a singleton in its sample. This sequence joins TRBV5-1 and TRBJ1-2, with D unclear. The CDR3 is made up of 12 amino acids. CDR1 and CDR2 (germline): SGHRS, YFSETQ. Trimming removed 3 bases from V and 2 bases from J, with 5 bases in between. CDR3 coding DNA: TGCGCCAGCAGCTCTAGGAACTATGGCTACACCTTC. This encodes CASSSRNYGYTF.

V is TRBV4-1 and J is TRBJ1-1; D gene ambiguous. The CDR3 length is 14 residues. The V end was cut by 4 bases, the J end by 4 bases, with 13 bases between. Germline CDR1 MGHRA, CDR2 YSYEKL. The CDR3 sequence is CASSPSRVGTEAFF. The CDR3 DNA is TGCGCCAGCAGCCCTAGTCGGGTGGGCACTGAAGCTTTCTTT.

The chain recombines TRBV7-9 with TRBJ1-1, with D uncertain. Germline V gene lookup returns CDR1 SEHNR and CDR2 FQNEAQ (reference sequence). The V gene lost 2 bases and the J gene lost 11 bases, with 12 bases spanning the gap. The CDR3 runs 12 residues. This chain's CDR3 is CASSLYGYGAFF. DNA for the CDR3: TGTGCCAGCAGCTTATACGGTTACGGGGCTTTCTTT.